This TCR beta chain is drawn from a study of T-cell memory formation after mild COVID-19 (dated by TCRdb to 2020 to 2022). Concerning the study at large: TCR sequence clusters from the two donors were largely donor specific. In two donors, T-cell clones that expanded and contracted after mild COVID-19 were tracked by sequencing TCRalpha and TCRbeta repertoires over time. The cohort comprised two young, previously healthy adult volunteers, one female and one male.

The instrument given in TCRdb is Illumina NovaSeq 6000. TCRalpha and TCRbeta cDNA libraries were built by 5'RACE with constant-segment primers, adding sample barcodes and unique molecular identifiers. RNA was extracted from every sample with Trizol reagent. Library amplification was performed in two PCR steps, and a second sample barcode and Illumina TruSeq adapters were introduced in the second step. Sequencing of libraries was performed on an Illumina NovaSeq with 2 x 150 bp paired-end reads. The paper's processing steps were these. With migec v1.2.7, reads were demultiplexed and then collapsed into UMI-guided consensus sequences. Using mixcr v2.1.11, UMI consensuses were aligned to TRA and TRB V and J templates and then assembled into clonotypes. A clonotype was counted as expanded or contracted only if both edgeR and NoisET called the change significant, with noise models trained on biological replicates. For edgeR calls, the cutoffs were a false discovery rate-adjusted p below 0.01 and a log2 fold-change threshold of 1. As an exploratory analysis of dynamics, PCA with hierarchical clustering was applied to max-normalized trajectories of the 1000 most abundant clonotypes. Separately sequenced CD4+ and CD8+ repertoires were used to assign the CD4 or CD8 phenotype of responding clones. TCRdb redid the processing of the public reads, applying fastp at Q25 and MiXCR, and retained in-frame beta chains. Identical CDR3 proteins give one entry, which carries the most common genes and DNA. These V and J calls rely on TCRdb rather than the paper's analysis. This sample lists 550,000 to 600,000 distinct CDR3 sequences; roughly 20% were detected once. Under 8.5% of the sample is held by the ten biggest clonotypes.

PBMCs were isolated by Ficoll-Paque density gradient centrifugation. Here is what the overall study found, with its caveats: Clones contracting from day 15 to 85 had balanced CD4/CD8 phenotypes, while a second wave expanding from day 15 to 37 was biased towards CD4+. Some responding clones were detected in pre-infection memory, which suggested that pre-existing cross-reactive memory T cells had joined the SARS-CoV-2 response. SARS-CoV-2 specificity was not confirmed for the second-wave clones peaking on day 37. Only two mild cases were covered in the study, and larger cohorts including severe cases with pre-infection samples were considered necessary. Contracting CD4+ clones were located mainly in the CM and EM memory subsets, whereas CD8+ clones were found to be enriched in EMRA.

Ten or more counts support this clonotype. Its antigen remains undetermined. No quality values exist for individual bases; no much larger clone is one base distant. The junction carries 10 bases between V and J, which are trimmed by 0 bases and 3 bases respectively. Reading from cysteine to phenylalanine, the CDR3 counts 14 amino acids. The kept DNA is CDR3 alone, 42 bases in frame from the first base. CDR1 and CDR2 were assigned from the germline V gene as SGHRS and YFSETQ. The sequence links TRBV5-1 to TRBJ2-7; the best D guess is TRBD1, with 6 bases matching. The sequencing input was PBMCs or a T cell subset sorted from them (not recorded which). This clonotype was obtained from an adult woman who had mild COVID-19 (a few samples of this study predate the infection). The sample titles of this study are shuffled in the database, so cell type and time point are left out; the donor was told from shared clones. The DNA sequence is TGCGCCAGCAGCTTGGGTACAGGGTTCTACGAGCAGTACTTC. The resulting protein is CASSLGTGFYEQYF.